Reported below is one TCR beta chain. What antigen it recognizes has not been identified. No much larger clonotype is one base removed from it; base qualities were not supplied. The data derive from a study of blood T cell repertoires in COVID-19 (dated by TCRdb to 2019 to 2021). About the investigation overall: Samples from collaborators originated in the United States, Italy and Spain and spanned both the acute and convalescent phases of COVID-19. The repertoires were released in a freely available public database meant as a resource for research on the immune response to SARS-CoV-2. Subjects who had been exposed to COVID-19, were actively infected with it, or had recovered from it provided the deeply sampled blood TCRbeta repertoires that made up the dataset. The material from the prospective study consisted of cDNA or gDNA derived from T cells, B-cell-depleted T cells, or PBMCs. The samples were drawn from two sources: the first 160 participants of the ongoing ImmuneRACE study, and 1,000 to 1,500 subjects contributed by 6 global collaborators. Where available, HLA class I and class II types were obtained from metadata supplied by the sample provider rather than from assay-based typing. The sample metadata nearly always contained a de-identified subject ID, COVID-19 status, age in years and sex. Here is what the overall study found, with its caveats: How much clinical and demographic metadata was included differed by source and by participant, and the metadata was provided uncurated.

The CDR3 contains 13 residues, cysteine and phenylalanine counted. Kept here is only the CDR3 DNA, which spans 39 bases and is read in frame from base 1. V loses 4 bases at its end and J loses 5 bases; junction bases beyond the gene matches: 6. The CDR1 and CDR2 encoded by the germline V gene are SGHRS and YFSETQ. TCRbeta CDR3 regions were amplified from genomic DNA using the immunoSEQ Assay, a bias-controlled multiplex PCR. Turning to the authors' computational methods: Within the assay, amplification of reference gene primers was used to estimate how many nucleated cells each sample contained. To quantify the absolute abundance of each unique TCRbeta CDR3 rearrangement, sequence reads were collapsed and filtered. For each sample, productive Simpson clonality was calculated as the square root of Simpson's diversity index across productive rearrangements. Entries here come from immuneACCESS through TCRdb and include only in-frame sequences with V and J called. Some clones fail to appear in such tables; in the studies checked, an unresolved V gene covers under half of the shortfall, and the cause of the remainder is unknown. That table furnishes V, J and clone size, whereas the DNA furnished D and trimming. Here the sample has more than 200,000 clones; around 83% occur a single time. The ten largest clones capture roughly 9.4% of the sample.

The collaborating institutions used their own protocols to collect whole blood in K2EDTA tubes. Collaborator samples were shipped for TCRbeta analysis as frozen whole blood, isolated PBMCs, or DNA extracted from either sample type. The sample consisted of peripheral blood. The receptor comes from a man aged 35 to 55 with active or convalescent COVID-19. Here the chain combines TRBV5-1 and TRBJ2-7, and TRBD1 aligns with 7 junction nucleotides. The nucleotides are TGCGCCAGCAGCAGCGGACAGGTCCACGAGCAGTACTTC. This translates into CASSSGQVHEQYF.